This TCR beta chain was retrieved from a study of blood T cells in healthy people across ages. Broader study findings: Older age coincided with a roughly linear decline in TCR beta diversity per million T cells.

J lost 7 bases, V lost 5 bases, and 14 bases had no gene match. Germline V CDR1 and CDR2: MDHEN, SYDVKM. The CDR3 is 17 residues long. The table lists this clonotype with a count of one. Its antigen is as yet unknown. For the second PCR, which ran for about 7 to 11 cycles, a sample-barcoded 5' primer and a J-beta primer mix were used. No fewer than 3 million CDR3-containing paired-end reads came from each sample. A single record per CDR3 protein comes from TCRdb applying MiXCR to the 5' RACE reads. The repertoire holds more than 1.4 million distinct CDR3 sequences, with approximately 38% as singletons.

This sequence originates from a woman aged 18-29 years in good health. The rearrangement joins TRBV28 to TRBJ2-1; 10 bases are shared with TRBD2. Sequenced sample: blood. This CDR3 is CASSLHLGGSGGNEQFF. CDR3 DNA sequence: TGTGCCAGCAGTCTCCATCTCGGTGGTAGCGGGGGGAATGAGCAGTTCTTC.